The clone carrying this TCR beta chain was observed a few times. The data originate from a study of T cells after yellow fever vaccination. MiXCR was run by TCRdb on the 5' RACE reads, yielding one entry per CDR3 protein. There are hundreds of thousands of distinct CDR3 sequences in the sample; under 15% occur only once, and 2.5% to 4% lies in the top ten. This CDR3 region has 13 residues. Trimming removed 5 bases from V and 8 bases from J, with 15 bases in between. The TCR comes from a man aged 18 to 29 who received the YFV17D yellow fever vaccine. The sample in question was CD4+ T cells sorted from PBMCs, obtained 15 days after the yellow fever booster vaccination. The gene calls are TRBV12-3 or TRBV12-4 and TRBJ1-2, with D perhaps matching TRBD1 (5 bases). The CDR3 loop reads CASSAGSREGYTF. The CDR3 DNA sequence: TGTGCCAGCAGTGCAGGGTCCCGGGAAGGCTACACCTTC.